This T cell receptor beta chain was captured by sequencing in a study of blood T cells in healthy people across ages. Study overall: Through template switching, about one barcoded beta molecule was captured per two T cells, as measured in model experiments.

The study's findings and limits: Measured against age, TCR beta diversity per million T cells decreased in a roughly linear manner.

A minimum of 7 million PBMCs was isolated per sample. A word on this clonotype: Antigen unknown.

Next came a second PCR, run for roughly 6 to 11 cycles, which used a sample-barcoded 5' primer along with a J-beta primer mix. There were at least 3 million CDR3-containing paired-end reads obtained from each sample. TCRdb called the 5' RACE reads again in MiXCR, with one record for every CDR3 protein. The sample has about a million distinct CDR3 sequences, roughly half seen once. The CDR3 consists of 13 residues. Germline CDR1 SQVTM, CDR2 ANQGSEA. V lost 4 bases to trimming and J lost 5 bases, with 11 bases between them. V usage is TRBV29-1 and J usage is TRBJ2-2; tentative D call: TRBD1 (5 bases). This TCR derives from a woman aged 60-75 years in good health. The sequenced material came from blood. Here the CDR3 DNA reads TGCAGCGTTGGGACATGGTTTACCGGGGAGCTGTTTTTT. Protein sequence: CSVGTWFTGELFF.